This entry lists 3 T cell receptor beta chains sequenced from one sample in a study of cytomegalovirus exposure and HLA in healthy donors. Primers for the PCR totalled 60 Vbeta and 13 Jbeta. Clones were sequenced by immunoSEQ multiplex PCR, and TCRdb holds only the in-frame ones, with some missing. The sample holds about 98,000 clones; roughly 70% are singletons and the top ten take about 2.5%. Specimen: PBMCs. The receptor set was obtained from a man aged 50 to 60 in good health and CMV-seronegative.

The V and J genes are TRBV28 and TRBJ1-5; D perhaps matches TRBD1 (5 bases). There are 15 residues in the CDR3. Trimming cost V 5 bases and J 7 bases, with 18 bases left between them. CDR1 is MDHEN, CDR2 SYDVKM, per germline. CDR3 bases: TGTGCCAGCAGTCCCCCCCCAGGGAAAAGACAGCCCCAGCATTTT. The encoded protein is CASSPPPGKRQPQHF.

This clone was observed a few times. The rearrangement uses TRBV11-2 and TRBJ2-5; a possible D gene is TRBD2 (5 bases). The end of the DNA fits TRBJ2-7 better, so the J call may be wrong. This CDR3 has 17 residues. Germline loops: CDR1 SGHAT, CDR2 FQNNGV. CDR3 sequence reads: CASSHLRGPSSPYEQYF. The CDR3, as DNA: TGTGCCAGCAGCCATCTCCGAGGGCCTAGCAGTCCCTACGAGCAGTACTTC.

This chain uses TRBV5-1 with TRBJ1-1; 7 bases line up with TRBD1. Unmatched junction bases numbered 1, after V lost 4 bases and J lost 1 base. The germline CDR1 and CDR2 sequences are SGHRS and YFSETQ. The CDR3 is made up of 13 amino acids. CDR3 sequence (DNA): TGCGCCAGCAGCCGACAGGGGAACACTGAAGCTTTCTTT. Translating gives CASSRQGNTEAFF. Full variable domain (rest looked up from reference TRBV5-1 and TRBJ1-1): KAGVTQTPRYLIKTRGQQVTLSCSPISGHRSVSWYQQTPGQGLQFLFEYFSETQRNKGNFPGRFSGRQFSNSRSEMNVSTLELGDSALYLCASSRQGNTEAFFGQGTRLTVV.